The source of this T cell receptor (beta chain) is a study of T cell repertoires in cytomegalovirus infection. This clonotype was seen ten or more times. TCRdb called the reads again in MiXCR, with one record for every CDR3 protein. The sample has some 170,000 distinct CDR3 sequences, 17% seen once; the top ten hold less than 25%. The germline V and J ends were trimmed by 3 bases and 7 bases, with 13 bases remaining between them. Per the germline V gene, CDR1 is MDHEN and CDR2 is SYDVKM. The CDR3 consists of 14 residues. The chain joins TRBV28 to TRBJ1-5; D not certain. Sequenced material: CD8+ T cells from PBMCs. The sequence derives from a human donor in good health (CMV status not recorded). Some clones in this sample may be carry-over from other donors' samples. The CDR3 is CASSFALKGQPQHF. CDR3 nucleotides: TGTGCCAGCAGTTTCGCCCTTAAGGGACAGCCCCAGCATTTT.